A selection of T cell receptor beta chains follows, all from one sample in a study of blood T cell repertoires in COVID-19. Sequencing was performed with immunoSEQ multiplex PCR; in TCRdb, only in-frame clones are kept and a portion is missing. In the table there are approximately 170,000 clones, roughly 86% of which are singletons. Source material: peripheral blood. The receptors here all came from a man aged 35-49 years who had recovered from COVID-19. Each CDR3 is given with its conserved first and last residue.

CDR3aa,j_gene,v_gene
CAWHKTGTSGSLFNEQFF,TRBJ2-1,TRBV30
CASSRTLAESTDTQYF,TRBJ2-3,TRBV4-2
CASSSLATINEQFF,TRBJ2-1,TRBV28
CASSYERGFAGNTIYF,TRBJ1-3,TRBV6-5
CASSLLADTQYF,TRBJ2-3,TRBV5-4
CASSQETEGGETQYF,TRBJ2-5,TRBV4-3
CASSDQDGSSSYEQYF,TRBJ2-7,TRBV25-1
CASSRQGANQPQHF,TRBJ1-5,TRBV27
CASRRQAGLQFF,TRBJ2-1,TRBV28
CASSPESGRAVEQYF,TRBJ2-7,TRBV7-6
CASSYMGAHEQYF,TRBJ2-7,TRBV6-2/TRBV6-3
CASSPHWTANTGELFF,TRBJ2-2,TRBV7-2
CASSAGTGSYNEQFF,TRBJ2-1,TRBV7-2
CASSSQQGAQSKNIQYF,TRBJ2-4,TRBV5-4
CASSFADQPQHF,TRBJ1-5,TRBV28
CASSPSGGGAGELFF,TRBJ2-2,TRBV27
CASSLGLAAYNEQFF,TRBJ2-1,TRBV7-8
CASSLSGRMADTQYF,TRBJ2-3,TRBV4-2
CASRADRVTYNEQFF,TRBJ2-1,TRBV6-5
CASSRDINTNTIYF,TRBJ1-3,TRBV28
CASNPRSGGIFTGELFF,TRBJ2-2,TRBV7-8
CASSEALPGTGETQYF,TRBJ2-5,TRBV2
CASSLSGGKAFF,TRBJ1-1,TRBV27
CASMGGSQGGELFF,TRBJ2-2,TRBV4-3
CASSHAGTSGETQYF,TRBJ2-5,TRBV6-5